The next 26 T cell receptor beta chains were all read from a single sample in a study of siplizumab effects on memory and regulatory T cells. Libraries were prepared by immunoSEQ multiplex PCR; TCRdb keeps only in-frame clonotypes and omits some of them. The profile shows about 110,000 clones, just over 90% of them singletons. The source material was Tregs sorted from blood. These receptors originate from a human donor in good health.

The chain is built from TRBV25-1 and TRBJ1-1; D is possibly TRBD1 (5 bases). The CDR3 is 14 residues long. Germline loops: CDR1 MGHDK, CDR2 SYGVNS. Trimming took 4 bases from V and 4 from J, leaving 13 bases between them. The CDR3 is CASSVLGGGTEAFF. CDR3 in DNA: TGTGCCAGCAGTGTCCTGGGGGGGGGCACTGAAGCTTTCTTT.

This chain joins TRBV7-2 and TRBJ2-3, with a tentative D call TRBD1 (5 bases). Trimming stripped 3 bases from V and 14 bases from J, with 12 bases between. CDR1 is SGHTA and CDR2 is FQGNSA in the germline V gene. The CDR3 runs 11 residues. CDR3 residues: CASSLGQNPYF. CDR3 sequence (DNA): TGTGCCAGCAGCTTGGGGCAGAACCCGTATTTT.

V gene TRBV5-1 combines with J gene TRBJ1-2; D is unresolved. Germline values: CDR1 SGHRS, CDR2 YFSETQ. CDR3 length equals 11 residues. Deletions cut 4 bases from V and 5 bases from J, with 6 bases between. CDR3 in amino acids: CASSHGYGYTF. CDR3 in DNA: TGCGCCAGCAGCCATGGTTATGGCTACACCTTC.

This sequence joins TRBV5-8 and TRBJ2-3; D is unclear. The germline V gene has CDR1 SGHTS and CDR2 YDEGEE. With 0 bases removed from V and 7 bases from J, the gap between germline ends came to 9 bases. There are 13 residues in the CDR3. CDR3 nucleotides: TGTGCCAGCAGCTTGGTAACCGGGTATACGCAGTATTTT. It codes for CASSLVTGYTQYF.

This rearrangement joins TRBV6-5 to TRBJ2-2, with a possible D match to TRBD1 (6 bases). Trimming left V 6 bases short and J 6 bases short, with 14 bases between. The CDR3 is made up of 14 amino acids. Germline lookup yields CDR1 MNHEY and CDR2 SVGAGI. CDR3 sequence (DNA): TGTGCCAGCAGGATACAGGGTTTGGCCGGGGAGCTGTTTTTT. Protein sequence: CASRIQGLAGELFF.

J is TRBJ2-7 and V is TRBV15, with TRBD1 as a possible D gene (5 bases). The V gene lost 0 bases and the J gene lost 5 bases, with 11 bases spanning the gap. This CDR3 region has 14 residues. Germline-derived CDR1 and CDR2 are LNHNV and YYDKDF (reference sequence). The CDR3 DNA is TGTGCCACCAGCAGAGATAGGCAGGGCAACGAGCAGTACTTC. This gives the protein CATSRDRQGNEQYF.

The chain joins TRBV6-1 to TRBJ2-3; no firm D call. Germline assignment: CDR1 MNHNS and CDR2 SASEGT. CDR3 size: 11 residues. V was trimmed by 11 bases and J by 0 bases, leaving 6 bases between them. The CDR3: CAGYSTDTQYF. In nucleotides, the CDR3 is TGTGCCGGGTATAGCACAGATACGCAGTATTTT.

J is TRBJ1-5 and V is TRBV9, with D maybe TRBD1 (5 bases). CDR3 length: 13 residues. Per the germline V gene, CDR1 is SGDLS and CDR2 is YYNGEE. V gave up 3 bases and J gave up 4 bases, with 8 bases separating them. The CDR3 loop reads CASSAGPNQPQHF. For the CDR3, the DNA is TGTGCCAGCAGCGCGGGACCGAATCAGCCCCAGCATTTT.

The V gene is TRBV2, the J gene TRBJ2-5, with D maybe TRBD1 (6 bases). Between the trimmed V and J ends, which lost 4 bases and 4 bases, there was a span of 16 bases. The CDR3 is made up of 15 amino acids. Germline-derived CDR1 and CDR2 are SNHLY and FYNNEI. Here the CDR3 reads CASSVGGLGAETQYF. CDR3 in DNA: TGTGCCAGCAGTGTGGGCGGGTTGGGGGCAGAGACCCAGTACTTC.

CDR3 region: CASSRKGTQYF. As DNA, the CDR3 is TGTGCCAGCAGTAGGAAGGGGACCCAGTACTTC. The rearrangement uses TRBV7-2 and TRBJ2-5; D uncertain. CDR3 length equals 11 residues. Looked up from germline, CDR1 is SGHTA and CDR2 is FQGNSA. The V gene lost 6 bases and the J gene lost 7 bases, with 9 bases spanning the gap.

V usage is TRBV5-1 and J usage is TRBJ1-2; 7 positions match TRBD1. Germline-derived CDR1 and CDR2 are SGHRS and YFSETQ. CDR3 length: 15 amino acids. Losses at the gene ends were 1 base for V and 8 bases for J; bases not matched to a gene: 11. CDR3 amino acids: CASSLQGGQAGGYTF. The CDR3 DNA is TGCGCCAGCAGCTTGCAGGGAGGACAGGCGGGCGGCTACACCTTC.

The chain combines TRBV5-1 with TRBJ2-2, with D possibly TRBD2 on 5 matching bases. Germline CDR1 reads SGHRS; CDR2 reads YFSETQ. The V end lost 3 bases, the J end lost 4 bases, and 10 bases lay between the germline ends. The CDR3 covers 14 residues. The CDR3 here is CASSSYSGTGELFF. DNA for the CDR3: TGCGCCAGCAGCTCATACAGCGGCACCGGGGAGCTGTTTTTT. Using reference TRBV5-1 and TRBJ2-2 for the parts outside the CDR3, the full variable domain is KAGVTQTPRYLIKTRGQQVTLSCSPISGHRSVSWYQQTPGQGLQFLFEYFSETQRNKGNFPGRFSGRQFSNSRSEMNVSTLELGDSALYLCASSSYSGTGELFFGEGSRLTVL.

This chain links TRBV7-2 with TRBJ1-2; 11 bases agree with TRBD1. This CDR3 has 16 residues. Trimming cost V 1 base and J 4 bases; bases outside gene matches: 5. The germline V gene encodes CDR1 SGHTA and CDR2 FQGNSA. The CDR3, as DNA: TGTGCCAGCAGCTTAGAAGTTGGGACAGGGGGCTATGGCTACACCTTC. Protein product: CASSLEVGTGGYGYTF. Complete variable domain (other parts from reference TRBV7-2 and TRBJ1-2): GAGVSQSPSNKVTEKGKDVELRCDPISGHTALYWYRQSLGQGLEFLIYFQGNSAPDKSGLPSDRFSAERTGGSVSTLTIQRTQQEDSAVYLCASSLEVGTGGYGYTFGSGTRLTVV.

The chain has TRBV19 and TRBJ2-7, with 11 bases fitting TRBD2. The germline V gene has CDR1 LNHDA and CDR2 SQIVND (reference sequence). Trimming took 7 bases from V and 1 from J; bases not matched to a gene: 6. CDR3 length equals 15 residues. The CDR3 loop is CASIRTSGLSYEQYF. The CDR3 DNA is TGTGCCAGTATCCGGACTAGCGGGCTTTCCTACGAGCAGTACTTC.

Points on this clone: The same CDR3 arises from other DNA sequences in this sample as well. CDR3 amino acids: CASSVYEQYF. CDR3 nucleotide sequence: TGTGCCAGCAGTGTCTACGAGCAGTACTTC. J is TRBJ2-7 and V is TRBV2, with D unclear. CDR1 is SNHLY and CDR2 is FYNNEI in the germline V gene. This CDR3 is built from 10 residues. V was trimmed by 4 bases and J by 3 bases, leaving 1 base between them.

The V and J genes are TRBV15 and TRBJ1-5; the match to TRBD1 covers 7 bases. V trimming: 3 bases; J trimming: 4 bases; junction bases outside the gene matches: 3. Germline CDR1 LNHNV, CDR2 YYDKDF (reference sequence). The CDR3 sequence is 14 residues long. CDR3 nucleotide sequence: TGTGCCACCAGCAGGGGACAGCAAAATCAGCCCCAGCATTTT. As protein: CATSRGQQNQPQHF.

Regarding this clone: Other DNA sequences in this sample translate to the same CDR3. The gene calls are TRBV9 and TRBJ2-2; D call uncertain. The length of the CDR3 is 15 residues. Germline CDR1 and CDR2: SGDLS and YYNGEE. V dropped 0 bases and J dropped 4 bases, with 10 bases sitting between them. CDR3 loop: CASSVALAGTGELFF. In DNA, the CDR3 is TGTGCCAGCAGCGTAGCTCTGGCCGGCACCGGGGAGCTGTTTTTT. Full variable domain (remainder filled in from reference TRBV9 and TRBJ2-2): DSGVTQTPKHLITATGQRVTLRCSPRSGDLSVYWYQQSLDQGLQFLIQYYNGEERAKGNILERFSAQQFPDLHSELNLSSLELGDSALYFCASSVALAGTGELFFGEGSRLTVL.

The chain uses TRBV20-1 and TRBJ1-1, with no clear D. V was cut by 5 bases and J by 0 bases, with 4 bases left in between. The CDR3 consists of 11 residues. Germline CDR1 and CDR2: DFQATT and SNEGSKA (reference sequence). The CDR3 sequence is CSARMNTEAFF. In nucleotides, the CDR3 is TGCAGTGCTCGGATGAACACTGAAGCTTTCTTT.

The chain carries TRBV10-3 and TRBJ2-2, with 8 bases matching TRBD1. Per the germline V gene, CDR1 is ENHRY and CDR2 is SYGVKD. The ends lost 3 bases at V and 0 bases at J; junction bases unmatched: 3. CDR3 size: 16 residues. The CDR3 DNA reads TGTGCCATCAGTGAATCAGGGGGCGCGAACACCGGGGAGCTGTTTTTT. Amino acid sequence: CAISESGGANTGELFF.

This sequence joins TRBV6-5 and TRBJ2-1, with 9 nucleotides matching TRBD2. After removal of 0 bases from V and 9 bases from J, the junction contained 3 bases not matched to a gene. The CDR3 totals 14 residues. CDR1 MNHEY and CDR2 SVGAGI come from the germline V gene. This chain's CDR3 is CASSYSTSGREQFF. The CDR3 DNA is TGTGCCAGCAGTTACTCAACTAGCGGGCGTGAGCAGTTCTTC.

Here the CDR3 DNA reads TGTGCCAGTCAACAGGGGGCTTATGGAAACACCATATATTTT. Translating it yields CASQQGAYGNTIYF. This chain connects TRBV6-5 to TRBJ1-3, with 9 bases that match TRBD1. V was clipped by 9 bases and J by 3 bases; unmatched bases: 6. This CDR3 contains 14 residues. The V gene's germline CDR1 is MNHEY and CDR2 SVGAGI.

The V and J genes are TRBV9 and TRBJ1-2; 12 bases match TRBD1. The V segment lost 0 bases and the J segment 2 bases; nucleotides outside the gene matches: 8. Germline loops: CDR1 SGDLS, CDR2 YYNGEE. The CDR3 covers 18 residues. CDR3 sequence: CASSVEPWGQGANYGYTF. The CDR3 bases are TGTGCCAGCAGCGTAGAGCCATGGGGACAGGGGGCGAACTATGGCTACACCTTC.

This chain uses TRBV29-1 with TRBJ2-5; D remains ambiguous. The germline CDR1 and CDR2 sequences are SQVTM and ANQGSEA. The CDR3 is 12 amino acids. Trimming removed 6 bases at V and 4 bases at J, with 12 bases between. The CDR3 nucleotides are TGCAGCGTGACGAGATCGGGAGAGACCCAGTACTTC. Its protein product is CSVTRSGETQYF.

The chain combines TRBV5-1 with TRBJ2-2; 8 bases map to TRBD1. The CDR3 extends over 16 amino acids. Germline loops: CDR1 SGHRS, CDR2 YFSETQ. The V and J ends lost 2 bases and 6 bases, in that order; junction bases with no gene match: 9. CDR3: CASSLTLQGASGELFF. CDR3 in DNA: TGCGCCAGCAGCTTAACCCTCCAGGGGGCGTCCGGGGAGCTGTTTTTT.

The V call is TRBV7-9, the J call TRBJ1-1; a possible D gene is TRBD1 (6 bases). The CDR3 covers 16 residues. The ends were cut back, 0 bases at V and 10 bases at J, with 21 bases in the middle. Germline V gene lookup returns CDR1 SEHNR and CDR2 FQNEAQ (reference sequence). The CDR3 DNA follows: TGTGCCAGCAGCTTAGCTTATGGGGGCCCGTCCAACGGAGCTTTCTTT. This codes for CASSLAYGGPSNGAFF.

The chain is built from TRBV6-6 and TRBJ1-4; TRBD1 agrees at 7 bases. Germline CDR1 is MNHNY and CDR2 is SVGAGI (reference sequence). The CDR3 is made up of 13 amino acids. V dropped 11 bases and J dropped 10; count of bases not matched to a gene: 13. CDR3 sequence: CAARSRGSGKLFF. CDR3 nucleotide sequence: TGTGCCGCCAGGTCCAGGGGGTCTGGAAAACTGTTTTTT.